This T cell receptor (beta chain) stems from a study of shared clonotypes between healthy human individuals (TCRdb year 2020). For the wider study: The cohort comprised a couple of women and a few men aged 18 to 49 years. For each donor, CD4 naive and CD4 memory were each run on three plates, CD8 naive on two plates, and CD8 memory on one plate. The study deeply sequenced blood TCR repertoires of about 5 healthy adults to estimate repertoire size and the extent of clonotype sharing between individuals. Different laboratories and diverse techniques were used to prepare libraries and sequence TCR repertoires, to increase sequencing depth and limit assay-specific biases. Between about 0.8 and 9 billion PBMCs per donor were obtained by leukapheresis.

A word on this clone: Its antigen is not yet known. Base-call qualities are not available, and no considerably larger clone is one nucleotide away.

The donors were healthy, HIV-negative adults with no recently reported acute infections or vaccinations. Every donor was a Caucasian adult residing in Nashville, Tennessee, USA. Magnetic negative selection was used to enrich CD4+ T cells, after which naive cells were positively selected on CD45RA and the negative fraction became the memory subset. Blood was obtained by leukapheresis, after which PBMCs were separated by Ficoll-Histopaque density gradient centrifugation and cryopreserved in liquid nitrogen vapor phase. Analytical flow cytometry was used to check the purity and quantity of each magnetically sorted T cell population. Genomic DNA was isolated from each sorted fraction and quantified by UV absorbance on a Nanodrop 2000c. From a lookup of the germline V gene, CDR1 and CDR2 are SNHLY and FYNNEI. The CDR3 covers 13 residues, taking in both the cysteine and the phenylalanine. The retained sequence is limited to the CDR3, 39 bases, with the frame set at the first base. The V end loses 6 bases and the J end loses 4 bases, and a stretch of 9 bases separates them.

Results the study describes overall, beyond this receptor: Clonotypes shared by all four sorted-subset donors showed higher generation probabilities than non-shared clonotypes. Based on pairwise subsampling, the degree of clonotype sharing among donors was expected to be affected by sequencing depth. Even with the large sequencing depth, rarefaction of the sorted-subset datasets indicated that sequencing was incomplete. Across a handful of donors, roughly 5.4% of naive CD4, roughly 3.4% of naive CD8, 2% to 2.5% of memory CD4, and approximately 0.4% of memory CD8 clonotypes were shared. The genetic and exposure-history diversity represented was limited by the small number of donors. Estimated clonotype richness was generally larger for naive than for memory subsets. Sampling was restricted to blood, and TCR repertoires in tissues likely differ from the TCR repertoires found in blood.

Using the deep immunoSEQ assay, multiplex PCR amplified TCR CDR3 regions from genomic DNA. Extracted genomic DNA from each cell subset was distributed evenly across all wells of several immunoSEQ 96-well plates, and each plate was treated as a replicate. For sorted subsets, each replicate PCR was loaded with 200 ng genomic DNA, equivalent to 30,000 to 35,000 T cell genomes. Purified libraries were measured with a Qubit 3.0 fluorometer, size-checked on a Bioanalyzer 2100, and measured again with the KAPA Library Quantification kit. Every immunoSEQ 96-well plate was sequenced on a separate single-read 150-cycle Illumina NextSeq 550 flow cell. The study's own analysis went as follows. Because the immunoSEQ output included only junctional sequences and no quality scores, the filtering could not be the same as the filtering used for full-length reads. To assign V/J genes and CDR3, sequences were annotated using PyIR, a Python wrapper for IgBLAST v1.9, with IMGT germline references. Reads were removed for weak V/J assignments (E-value above 1e-6), missing CDR3, stop codons, out-of-frame junctions, or ambiguous translated residues. V3J clonotypes were defined as sequences sharing an identical inferred V gene, J gene, and CDR3 amino acid sequence. The percentage overlap between two repertoires was calculated by dividing the number of shared unique clonotypes by the size of the smaller repertoire. RTK rarefaction, the Chao1 estimator, and Recon v2.1 estimates of unobserved clonotypes were used to assess repertoire richness. OLGA was used to compute generation probabilities for all TCRbeta clonotypes that the gDNA method yielded from several donors. As stored in TCRdb, this immuneACCESS dataset retains in-frame rearrangements with V and J assigned. A fraction of the clones does not appear; measured against another copy, unresolved V genes explain less than half of the discrepancy, and the remainder lacks a known reason. V, J and clone size were drawn from that table, and D and trimming were deduced from the DNA. Recorded for this sample are 2,500,000 or so clones; 90% to 95% of them occurred a single time. The leading ten clones occupy under 0.15% of the sample.

Material: naive CD4+ T cells sorted from blood. The intended sense of this specimen's cell subset or site label: CD45RA+ positively selected. The V gene is TRBV2 and the J gene is TRBJ2-2, with the D segment identity uncertain. The source of this sequence is a man aged 18 to 35 in good health. The DNA sequence reads TGTGCCAGCAGACAACAGTTCACCGGGGAGCTGTTTTTT. Translated, this is CASRQQFTGELFF.